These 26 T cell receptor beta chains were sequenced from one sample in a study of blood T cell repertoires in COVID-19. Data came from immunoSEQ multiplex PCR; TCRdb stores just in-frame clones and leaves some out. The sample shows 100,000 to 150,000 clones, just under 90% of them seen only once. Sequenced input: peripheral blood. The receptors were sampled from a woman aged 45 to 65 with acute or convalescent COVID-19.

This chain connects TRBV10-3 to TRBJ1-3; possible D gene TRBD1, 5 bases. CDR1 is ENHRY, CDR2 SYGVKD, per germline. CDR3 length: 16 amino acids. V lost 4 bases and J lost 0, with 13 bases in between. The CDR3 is CAISAQGPSSGNTIYF. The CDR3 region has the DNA TGTGCCATCAGTGCTCAGGGCCCGAGCTCTGGAAACACCATATATTTT.

In DNA, the CDR3 is TGTGCCAGTAGTCAACCGGGACAGGCTAACTATGGCTACACCTTC. Translating gives CASSQPGQANYGYTF. V and J are TRBV19 and TRBJ1-2, with 8 bases matching TRBD1. Trimming removed 5 bases from V and 0 bases from J; junction bases left unmatched: 5. Germline V gene lookup returns CDR1 LNHDA and CDR2 SQIVND (reference sequence). The CDR3 is 15 amino acids.

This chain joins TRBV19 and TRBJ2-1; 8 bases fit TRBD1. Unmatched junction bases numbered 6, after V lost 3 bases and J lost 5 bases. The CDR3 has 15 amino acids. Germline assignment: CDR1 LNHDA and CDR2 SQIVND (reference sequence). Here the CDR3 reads CASSIRTGLHNEQFF. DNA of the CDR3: TGTGCCAGTAGTATTAGGACAGGGCTCCACAATGAGCAGTTCTTC.

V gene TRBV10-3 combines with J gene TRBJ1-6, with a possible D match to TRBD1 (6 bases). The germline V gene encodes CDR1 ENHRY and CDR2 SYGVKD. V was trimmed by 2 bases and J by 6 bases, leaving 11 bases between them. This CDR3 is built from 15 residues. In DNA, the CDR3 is TGTGCCATCAGTGAGGGGACAAAAGCTAATTCACCCCTCCACTTT. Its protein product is CAISEGTKANSPLHF.

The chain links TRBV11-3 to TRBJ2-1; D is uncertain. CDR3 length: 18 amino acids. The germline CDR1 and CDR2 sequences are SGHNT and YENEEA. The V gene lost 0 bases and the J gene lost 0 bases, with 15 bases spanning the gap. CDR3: CASSLDGTDASSYNEQFF. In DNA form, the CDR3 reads TGTGCCAGCAGCTTAGACGGTACAGACGCGAGCTCCTACAATGAGCAGTTCTTC.

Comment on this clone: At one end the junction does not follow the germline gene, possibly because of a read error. The CDR3 here is CASSIEVGPEVF. The CDR3 DNA reads TGTGCCAGTAGTATAGAAGTTGGACCGGAGGTCTTC. The J gene is TRBJ2-4, the V gene TRBV19, with D possibly being TRBD2 (5 bases). This CDR3 comprises 12 residues. CDR1 and CDR2 from the germline V gene are LNHDA and SQIVND (reference sequence).

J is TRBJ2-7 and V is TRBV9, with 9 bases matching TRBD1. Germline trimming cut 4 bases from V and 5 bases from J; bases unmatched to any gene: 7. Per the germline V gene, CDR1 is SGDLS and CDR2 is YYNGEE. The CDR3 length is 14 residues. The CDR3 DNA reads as TGTGCCAGCAGCTCAGGGACAGGGATCAACGAGCAGTACTTC. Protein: CASSSGTGINEQYF.

CDR3: CASSMQGTYNEQFF. The CDR3 nucleotides are TGTGCCAGCAGTATGCAGGGGACCTACAATGAGCAGTTCTTC. The chain combines TRBV27 with TRBJ2-1; a possible D gene is TRBD1 (6 bases). Trimming took 5 bases from V and 2 from J, leaving 10 bases between them. Germline CDR1 is MNHEY and CDR2 is SMNVEV (reference sequence). The CDR3 is made up of 14 amino acids.

The CDR3 loop reads CASSFLGRTDGYTF. DNA of the CDR3: TGTGCCAGCAGTTTCCTCGGAAGGACTGATGGCTACACCTTC. The chain combines TRBV27 with TRBJ1-2, with unresolved D. The V end was cut by 3 bases, the J end by 6 bases, with 14 bases between. Looked up from germline, CDR1 is MNHEY and CDR2 is SMNVEV (reference sequence). The CDR3 sequence is 14 residues long.

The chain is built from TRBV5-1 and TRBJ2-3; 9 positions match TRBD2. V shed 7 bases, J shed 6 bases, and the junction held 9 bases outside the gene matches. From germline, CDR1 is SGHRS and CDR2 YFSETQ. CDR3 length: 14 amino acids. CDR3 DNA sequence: TGCGCCAGCGAGGCGGGGGGGCCTTCGGATACGCAGTATTTT. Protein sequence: CASEAGGPSDTQYF.

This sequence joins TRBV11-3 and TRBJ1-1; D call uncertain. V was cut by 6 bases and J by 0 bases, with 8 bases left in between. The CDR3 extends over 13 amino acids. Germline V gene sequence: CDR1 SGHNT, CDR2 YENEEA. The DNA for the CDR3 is TGTGCCAGCAGTTCCCAGGTGAACACTGAAGCTTTCTTT. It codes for CASSSQVNTEAFF.

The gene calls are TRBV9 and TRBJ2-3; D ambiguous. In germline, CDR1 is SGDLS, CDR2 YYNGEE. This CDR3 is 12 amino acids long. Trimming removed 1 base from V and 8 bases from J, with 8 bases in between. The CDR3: CASSVLAGTQYF. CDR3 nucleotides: TGTGCCAGCAGCGTATTAGCCGGTACGCAGTATTTT.

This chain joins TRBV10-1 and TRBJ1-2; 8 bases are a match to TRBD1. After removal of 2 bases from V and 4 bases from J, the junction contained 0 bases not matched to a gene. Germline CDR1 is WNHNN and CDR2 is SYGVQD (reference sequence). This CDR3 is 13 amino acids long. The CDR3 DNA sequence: TGCGCCAGCAGTGAGACAGGGGGCTATGGCTACACCTTC. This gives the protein CASSETGGYGYTF.

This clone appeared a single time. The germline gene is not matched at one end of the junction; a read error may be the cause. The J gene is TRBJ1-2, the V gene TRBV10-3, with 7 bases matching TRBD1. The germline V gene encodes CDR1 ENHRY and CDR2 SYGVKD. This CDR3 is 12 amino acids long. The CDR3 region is CAISEFGDRDAF. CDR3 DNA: TGTGCCATCAGTGAATTCGGAGACAGGGACGCCTTC.

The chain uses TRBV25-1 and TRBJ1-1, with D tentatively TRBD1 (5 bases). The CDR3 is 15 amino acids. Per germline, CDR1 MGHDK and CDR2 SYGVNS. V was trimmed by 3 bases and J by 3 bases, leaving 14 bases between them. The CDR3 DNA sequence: TGTGCCAGCAGTGAGCTAGGGGTTCGGGACACTGAAGCTTTCTTT. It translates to CASSELGVRDTEAFF.

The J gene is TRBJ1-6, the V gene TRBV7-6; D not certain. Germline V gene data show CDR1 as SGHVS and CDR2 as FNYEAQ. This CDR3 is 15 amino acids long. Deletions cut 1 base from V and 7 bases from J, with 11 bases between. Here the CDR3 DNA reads TGTGCCAGCAGCTTAGGGTCGACATCAAATTCACCCCTCCACTTT. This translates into CASSLGSTSNSPLHF.

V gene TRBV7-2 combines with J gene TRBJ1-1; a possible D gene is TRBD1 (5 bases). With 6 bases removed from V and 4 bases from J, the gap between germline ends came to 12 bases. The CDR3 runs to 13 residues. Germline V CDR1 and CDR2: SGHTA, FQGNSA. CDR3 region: CASSPGTGTEAFF. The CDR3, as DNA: TGTGCCAGCAGTCCTGGGACTGGCACTGAAGCTTTCTTT.

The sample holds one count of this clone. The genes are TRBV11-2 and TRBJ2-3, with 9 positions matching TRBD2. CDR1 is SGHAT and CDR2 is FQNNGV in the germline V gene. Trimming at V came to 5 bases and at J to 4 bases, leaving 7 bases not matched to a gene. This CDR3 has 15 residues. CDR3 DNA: TGTGCCAGCAGCAAGAGCGGGGGGCGGGCAGATACGCAGTATTTT. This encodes CASSKSGGRADTQYF.

CDR3 nucleotide sequence: TGTGCCAGTAGTATCAACCAGGGGAACACTGAAGCTTTCTTT. This codes for CASSINQGNTEAFF. The chain uses TRBV19 and TRBJ1-1; D possibly corresponds to TRBD1 (5 bases). The CDR3 is 14 amino acids. Germline V gives CDR1 LNHDA, CDR2 SQIVND (reference sequence). The germline V and J ends were trimmed by 3 bases and 1 base, with 9 bases remaining between them.

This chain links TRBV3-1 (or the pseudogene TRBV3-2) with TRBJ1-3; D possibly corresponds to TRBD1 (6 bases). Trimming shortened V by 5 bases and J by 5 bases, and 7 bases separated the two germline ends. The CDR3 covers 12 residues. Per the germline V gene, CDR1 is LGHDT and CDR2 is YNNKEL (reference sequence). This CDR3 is CASSWDRNTIYF. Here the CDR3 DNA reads TGTGCCAGCAGCTGGGACAGAAACACCATATATTTT.

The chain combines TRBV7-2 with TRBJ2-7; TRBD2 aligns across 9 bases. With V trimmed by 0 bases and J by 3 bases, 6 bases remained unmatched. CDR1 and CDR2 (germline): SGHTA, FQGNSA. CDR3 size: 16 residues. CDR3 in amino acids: CASSLASSGAHYEQYF. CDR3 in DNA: TGTGCCAGCAGCTTAGCGTCTAGCGGGGCGCACTACGAGCAGTACTTC.

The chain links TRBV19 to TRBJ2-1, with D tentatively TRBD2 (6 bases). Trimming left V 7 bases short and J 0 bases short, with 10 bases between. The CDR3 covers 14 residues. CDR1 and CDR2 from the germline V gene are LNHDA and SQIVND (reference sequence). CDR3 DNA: TGTGCCAGTAACGACGGGGGCTCCTACAATGAGCAGTTCTTC. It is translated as CASNDGGSYNEQFF.

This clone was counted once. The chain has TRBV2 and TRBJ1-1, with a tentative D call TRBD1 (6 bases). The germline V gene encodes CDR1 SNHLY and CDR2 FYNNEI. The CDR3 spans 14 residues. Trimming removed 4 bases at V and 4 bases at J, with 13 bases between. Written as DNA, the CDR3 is TGTGCCAGCAGTGTAAGCAGGGGTATCACTGAAGCTTTCTTT. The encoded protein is CASSVSRGITEAFF.

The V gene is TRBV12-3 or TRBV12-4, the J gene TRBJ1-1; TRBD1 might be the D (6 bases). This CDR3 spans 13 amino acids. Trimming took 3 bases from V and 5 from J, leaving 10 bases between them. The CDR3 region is CASSFTGFTEAFF. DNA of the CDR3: TGTGCCAGCAGTTTTACAGGGTTTACTGAAGCTTTCTTT.

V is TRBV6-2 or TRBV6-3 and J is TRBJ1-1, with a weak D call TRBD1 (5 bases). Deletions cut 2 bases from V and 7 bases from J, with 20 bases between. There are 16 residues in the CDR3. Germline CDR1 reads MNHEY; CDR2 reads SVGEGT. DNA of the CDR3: TGTGCCAGCAGTTACCGTCCAGCTCGGCGGGGGGGTGAAGCTTTCTTT. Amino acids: CASSYRPARRGGEAFF.

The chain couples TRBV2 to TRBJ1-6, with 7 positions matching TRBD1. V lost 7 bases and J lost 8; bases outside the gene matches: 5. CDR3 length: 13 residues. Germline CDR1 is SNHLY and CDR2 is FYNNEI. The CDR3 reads CASIGDSYSPLHF. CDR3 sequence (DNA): TGTGCCAGCATCGGGGACAGTTATTCACCCCTCCACTTT.